Listed here are 8 T cell receptor beta chains from one sample, sequenced in a study of cytomegalovirus exposure and HLA in healthy donors (dated by TCRdb to about 2017). Receptor amplification or capture employed the immunoSEQ multiplex PCR assay. For the multiplex PCR, a mixture combining 60 forward primers for TCR Vbeta segments and 13 reverse primers for TCR Jbeta segments was used. Sourced from immuneACCESS, this table was stored by TCRdb with only in-frame sequences that have V and J called. A share of the clones is absent; for the studies checked, an unresolved V gene accounts for under half, and the remainder has no known explanation. For this sample, the table gives about 59,000 clones. The ten biggest clones cover approximately 5% of the sample. The sequencing input was PBMCs. The receptors come from a man aged 25 to 40 in good health and CMV-seropositive.

This chain joins TRBV27 and TRBJ2-2; a weak D match, TRBD1 (5 bases). V was shortened by 3 bases and J by 5 bases, with 13 bases between the two germline ends. There are 15 residues in the CDR3. Germline V lookup: CDR1 MNHEY, CDR2 SMNVEV (reference sequence). CDR3 amino acids: CASSFWGKGTGELFF. In DNA, the CDR3 is TGTGCCAGCAGTTTCTGGGGCAAAGGTACCGGGGAGCTGTTTTTT.

The CDR3 reads CASSLRASGATDTQYF. CDR3 sequence (DNA): TGTGCCAGCAGCTTAAGGGCTAGCGGGGCCACAGATACGCAGTATTTT. The V and J genes are TRBV7-9 and TRBJ2-3, with 9 bases aligning to TRBD2. The CDR3 extends over 16 amino acids. Germline V gene data show CDR1 as SEHNR and CDR2 as FQNEAQ (reference sequence). Trimming removed 2 bases from V and 2 bases from J; junction bases left unmatched: 5.

This sequence joins TRBV9 and TRBJ1-1; D possibly corresponds to TRBD1 (5 bases). Trimming removed 4 bases from V and 6 bases from J, with 16 bases in between. Germline CDR1 reads SGDLS; CDR2 reads YYNGEE. This CDR3 is 14 amino acids long. Here the CDR3 reads CASSLKVIGAEAFF. The CDR3 bases are TGTGCCAGCAGCCTCAAGGTGATAGGGGCTGAAGCTTTCTTT.

V is TRBV4-1 and J is TRBJ1-1; TRBD1 might be the D (5 bases). The CDR3 consists of 20 residues. Germline-derived CDR1 and CDR2 are MGHRA and YSYEKL. V gave up 4 bases and J gave up 3 bases, with 30 bases separating them. This CDR3 is CASSRYGPGFAGGSDTEAFF. CDR3 in DNA: TGCGCCAGCAGCCGATATGGCCCCGGGTTTGCGGGGGGTAGCGACACTGAAGCTTTCTTT.

V and J are TRBV25-1 and TRBJ2-2, with TRBD2 matching over 9 bases. CDR3 size: 14 residues. In germline, CDR1 is MGHDK, CDR2 SYGVNS. Trimming at V came to 4 bases and at J to 3 bases, leaving 0 bases not matched to a gene. The CDR3 protein is CASSGLADTGELFF. CDR3 bases: TGTGCCAGCAGTGGACTAGCGGACACCGGGGAGCTGTTTTTT. Looking up the rest from reference TRBV25-1 and TRBJ2-2 gives the full variable domain: EADIYQTPRYLVIGTGKKITLECSQTMGHDKMYWYQQDPGMELHLIHYSYGVNSTEKGDLSSESTVSRIRTEHFPLTLESARPSHTSQYLCASSGLADTGELFFGEGSRLTVL.

The chain has TRBV4-1 and TRBJ1-2, with unresolved D. The germline CDR1 and CDR2 sequences are MGHRA and YSYEKL. The ends were cut back, 0 bases at V and 3 bases at J, with 5 bases in the middle. The CDR3 length is 13 residues. CDR3 sequence reads: CASSQDGYYGYTF. The CDR3, as DNA: TGCGCCAGCAGCCAAGACGGTTACTATGGCTACACCTTC.

The gene calls are TRBV7-9 and TRBJ2-3; tentative D call: TRBD1 (6 bases). Germline loops: CDR1 SEHNR, CDR2 FQNEAQ (reference sequence). The CDR3 spans 15 residues. Between the trimmed V and J ends, which lost 1 base and 4 bases, there was a span of 12 bases. DNA of the CDR3: TGTGCCAGCAGCTTAGGAACAGGGCATCCAGATACGCAGTATTTT. It yields the protein CASSLGTGHPDTQYF.

The chain couples TRBV27 to TRBJ2-1, with D tentatively TRBD2 (6 bases). Germline lookup yields CDR1 MNHEY and CDR2 SMNVEV (reference sequence). V lost 5 bases and J lost 5, with 13 bases in between. The CDR3 runs 14 residues. This CDR3 reads CASSPGLFDNEQFF. For the CDR3, the DNA is TGTGCCAGCAGTCCGGGACTTTTTGACAATGAGCAGTTCTTC.